This T cell receptor (beta chain) was documented in a study of OX40 agonist ivuxolimab in advanced cancers. Some background on the complete study: The costimulatory receptor OX40 (CD134) was targeted by ivuxolimab, a fully human IgG2 agonistic monoclonal antibody. Intravenous ivuxolimab was administered to patients every 2 weeks at six dose levels: 0.01, 0.1, 0.3, 1.5, 3 and 10 mg/kg. Among the roughly 50 dose-escalation patients, about 19 had hepatocellular carcinoma, about 15 melanoma, 9 renal cell carcinoma and 9 head and neck cancer. In the dose-escalation cohort, more than 75% of patients were male, and the mean age was about 55 years, with a range of 23 to 79. Patients were allowed to have had prior anti-PD-1, anti-PD-L1 or anti-CTLA-4 therapy, and more than 35% of the dose-escalation patients had been treated with checkpoint inhibitors. Partial responses occurred in three dose-escalation patients, of whom one had hepatocellular carcinoma and two had cutaneous melanoma. The purpose of peripheral TCRbeta sequencing was to test whether ivuxolimab changed TCR sequence diversity and led to clonal T-cell expansion. The paper reports the monotherapy dose-escalation portion (N of about 50 patients) of the phase I ivuxolimab trial. On the study overall, not on this receptor specifically: After ivuxolimab, CD8+ T cells had more expanded clones than CD4+ T cells on average. The antigen specificity of the clonally expanded peripheral T cells was not determined. In the 0.1-3.0 mg/kg groups, partial responders were among the patients with the lowest normalized peripheral clonal expansion, particularly in CD8+ T cells. Low levels of normalized T-cell clonal expansion were also seen in some patients who did not respond. At doses of 0.1 to 3.0 mg/kg, clonal expansion of both CD4+ and CD8+ T cells in blood was seen between baseline and week 6.

About this clone: What antigen it recognizes has not been identified. No clone much larger than this one lies a single base away; base qualities are absent.

For sequencing of the TCRbeta CDR3 region, genomic DNA was extracted from the sorted cells. The immunoSEQ Assay was used for sequencing of TCRbeta CDR3 regions. TCRdb's version of the immuneACCESS table is confined to in-frame rearrangements and falls short of the full clone set. An unresolved V gene accounts for under half of the shortfall where checked; the remainder is of unknown origin. For this sample there are about 45,000 clones; approximately 84% appear just once. The ten most abundant clones make up over 0.35% of the sample. Patients with autoimmune disease history or receiving systemic immunosuppression were excluded from the trial. Peripheral blood for TCR sequencing was collected from all dose cohorts at baseline, on cycle 4 day 1, and on cycle 7 day 1. The samples were taken from a phase I, first-in-human, multicenter, open-label dose-escalation trial of ivuxolimab. Adults with locally advanced or metastatic melanoma, renal cell carcinoma, hepatocellular carcinoma or head and neck squamous cell carcinoma were enrolled in the trial. Before TCR sequencing, CD4+ T cells and CD8+ T cells were sorted from peripheral blood as separate populations.

V trim: 0 bases; J trim: 7 bases; unmatched bases: 14. Counted from cysteine to phenylalanine, this CDR3 has 20 amino acids. Only CDR3 DNA is held: 60 bases, read in frame from base 1. Per the germline V gene, SGHRS is the CDR1 and YFSETQ is the CDR2. This sequence was found in an adult with an advanced solid tumor such as melanoma, head and neck, liver or kidney cancer. The chain couples TRBV5-1 to TRBJ2-3, and 16 junction bases match TRBD2. Sequences were derived from CD4+ or CD8+ T cells sorted from blood, sampled in a trial of the OX40 agonist ivuxolimab. CDR3 region: CASSLGPGTSGRGQTNTQYF. At the DNA level, the sequence is TGCGCCAGCAGCTTGGGCCCGGGGACTAGCGGGAGGGGACAAACGAATACGCAGTATTTT.